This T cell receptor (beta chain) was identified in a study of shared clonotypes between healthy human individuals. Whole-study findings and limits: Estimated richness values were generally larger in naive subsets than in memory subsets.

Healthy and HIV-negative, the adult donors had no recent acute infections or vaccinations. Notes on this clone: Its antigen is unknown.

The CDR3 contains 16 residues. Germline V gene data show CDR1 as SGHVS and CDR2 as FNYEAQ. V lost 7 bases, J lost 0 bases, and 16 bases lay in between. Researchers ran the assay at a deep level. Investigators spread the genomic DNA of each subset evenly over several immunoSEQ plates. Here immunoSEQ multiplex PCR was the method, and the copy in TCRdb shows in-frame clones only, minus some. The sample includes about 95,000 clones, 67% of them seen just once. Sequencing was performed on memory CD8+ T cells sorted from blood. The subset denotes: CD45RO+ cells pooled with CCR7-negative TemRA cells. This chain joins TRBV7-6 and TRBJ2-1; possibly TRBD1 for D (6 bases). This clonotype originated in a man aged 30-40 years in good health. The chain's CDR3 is CASTLHRGGSYNEQFF. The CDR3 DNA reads TGTGCCAGCACCCTTCATAGAGGGGGCTCCTACAATGAGCAGTTCTTC.